This T cell receptor (beta chain) stems from a study of CD8+ T cells in alopecia areata. Treatment specified: oral pan-JAK inhibitor, 5-10 mg twice daily. Germline CDR1 and CDR2: MNHNS and SASEGT. CDR3 length: 14 amino acids. V was pared by 8 bases and J by 6 bases, with 14 bases between. RNA extraction was followed by reverse transcription into cDNA, which acted as the sequencing template. Repertoires were generated with immunoSEQ multiplex PCR, while TCRdb's copy carries only in-frame clones and drops some. This table has hundreds of thousands of clones, over 60% appearing once. The TCR comes from a human donor with alopecia areata. The rearrangement joins TRBV6-1 to TRBJ1-6; possibly TRBD1 for D (5 bases). Sequencing used CD4+ T cells sorted from blood, obtained at week 44, from a patient treated with tofacitinib. The CDR3 spells CASQPGGLNSPLHF. The CDR3 DNA reads as TGTGCCAGCCAACCGGGGGGACTTAATTCACCCCTCCACTTT.